This T cell receptor (beta chain) was captured by sequencing in a study of blood T cell repertoires in COVID-19 (TCRdb year 2020). About the study as a whole: The collaborator samples originated in the United States, Italy and Spain and spanned the acute and convalescent phases of COVID-19. The prospective study material was composed of cDNA or gDNA derived from T cells, B-cell-depleted T cells, or PBMCs. Subjects who had been exposed to COVID-19, were actively infected with it, or had recovered from it provided the deeply sampled blood TCRbeta repertoires that made up the dataset. A freely available public database, intended as a resource for researchers studying the immune response to SARS-CoV-2, is where the repertoires were released. Samples were obtained from the ongoing ImmuneRACE study (first 160 participants) and from about 1,300 subjects provided by 6 global collaborators. Nearly every sample came with metadata listing a de-identified subject ID, COVID-19 status, age in years and sex. Where available, HLA class I and class II types were obtained from metadata supplied by the sample provider rather than from assay-based typing. What the research found in general, with its limitations: How much clinical and demographic metadata was included differed by source and by participant, and the metadata was provided uncurated.

From its cysteine to its phenylalanine, the CDR3 spans 12 amino acids. Just CDR3 DNA is preserved here, 36 bases in frame from base 1. As encoded in the germline V gene, CDR1 is SGDLS while CDR2 is YYNGEE. V is cut by 8 bases and J by 3 bases, and the space between the germline ends is 12 bases. In the prospective study, participants were about 18 to 100 years old, resided in approximately 25 geographic areas of the United States, and were enrolled through a virtual design. In the prospective study, cohorts were assigned on the basis of participant-reported clinical history obtained from a screening survey and a study questionnaire. Recovered participants in ImmuneRACE Cohort 3 were defined as having two consecutive negative NP/OP PCR tests, clearance from a healthcare professional, or resolution of symptoms. In the prospective study, whole blood, serum and a nasopharyngeal or oropharyngeal swab were collected from each participant by mobile phlebotomists. Additional blood draws and questionnaires over an approximately two-month period could optionally be provided by prospective study participants. Before DNA extraction, blood samples from the prospective study were shipped at room temperature or frozen.

As for this clone: Which antigen it targets is not known. The input lacks base qualities; no much larger clone sits a single base away.

The immunoSEQ Assay, a bias-controlled multiplex PCR, was used to amplify TCRbeta CDR3 regions from genomic DNA. Concerning the study's data processing: Within the assay, amplification of reference gene primers was used to estimate how many nucleated cells each sample contained. To quantify the absolute abundance of each unique TCRbeta CDR3 rearrangement, sequence reads were collapsed and filtered. Productive Simpson clonality was computed per sample as the square root of Simpson's diversity index over productive rearrangements. Held by TCRdb, this immuneACCESS table contains in-frame sequences only and omits some clones. Under half of the omission traces to an unresolved V gene where checked; the cause of the rest is unknown. V and J calls and clone size are given by that table; D and trimming were obtained from the DNA. For this sample there are 280,000 or so clones; around nine tenths appear just once. Together, the top ten hold roughly 6.3% of the sample.

Sequences were obtained from PBMCs or T cells enriched from blood (not recorded which). This receptor was taken from a woman aged 40 to 55 who had recovered from COVID-19. Recombination linked TRBV9 to TRBJ2-7, and perhaps TRBD1 as D gene, on 6 matching bases. The CDR3 protein: CASGDIDYEQYF. The bases are TGTGCCAGTGGGGACATCGACTACGAGCAGTACTTC.